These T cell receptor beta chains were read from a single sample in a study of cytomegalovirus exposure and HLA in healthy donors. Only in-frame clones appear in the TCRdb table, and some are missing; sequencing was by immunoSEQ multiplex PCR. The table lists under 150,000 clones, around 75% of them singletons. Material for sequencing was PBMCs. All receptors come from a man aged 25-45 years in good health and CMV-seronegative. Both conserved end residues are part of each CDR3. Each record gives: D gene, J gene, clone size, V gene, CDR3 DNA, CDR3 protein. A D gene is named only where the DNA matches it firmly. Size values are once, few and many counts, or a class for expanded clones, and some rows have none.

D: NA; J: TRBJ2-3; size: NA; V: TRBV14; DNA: TGTGCCAGCAGCCAAGACGGGGATACGCAGTATTTT; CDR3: CASSQDGDTQYF
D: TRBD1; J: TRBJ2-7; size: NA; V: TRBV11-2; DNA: TGTGCCAGCAGCTTAGGAAGTCTTTCGGACAGGGACTACGAGCAGTACTTC; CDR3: CASSLGSLSDRDYEQYF
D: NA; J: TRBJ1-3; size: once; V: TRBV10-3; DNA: TGTGCCATCACAGGGACTGGAAACACCATATATTTT; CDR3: CAITGTGNTIYF
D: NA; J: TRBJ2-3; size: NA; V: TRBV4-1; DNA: TGCGCCAGCAGCCAGGAGACAGCTAATACGCAGTATTTT; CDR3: CASSQETANTQYF
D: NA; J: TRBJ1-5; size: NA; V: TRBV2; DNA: TGTGCCAGCAGTGACAAGACAGTCTATCAGCCCCAGCATTTT; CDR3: CASSDKTVYQPQHF
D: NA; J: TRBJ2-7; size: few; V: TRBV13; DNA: TGTGCCAGCAGCAACGGCTACGAGCAGTACTTC; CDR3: CASSNGYEQYF
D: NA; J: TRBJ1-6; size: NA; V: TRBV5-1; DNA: TGCGCCAGCAGCTCTGAACCGGGACAAGATAATTCACCCCTCCACTTT; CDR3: CASSSEPGQDNSPLHF
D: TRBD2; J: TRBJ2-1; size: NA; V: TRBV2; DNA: TGTGCCAGCAAGGGCGGGAGCTCCTACAATGAGCAGTTCTTC; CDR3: CASKGGSSYNEQFF
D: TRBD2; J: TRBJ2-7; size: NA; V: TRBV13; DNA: TGTGCCAGCAGCATACGGACTAGCGGGACGGGCGCCGAGCAGTACTTC; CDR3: CASSIRTSGTGAEQYF
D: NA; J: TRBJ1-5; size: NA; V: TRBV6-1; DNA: TGTGCCAGCAACAAGAACAGGGGCAATCAGCCCCAGCATTTT; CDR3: CASNKNRGNQPQHF